The 11 T cell receptor beta chains reported below all come from one sample, sequenced in a study of cytomegalovirus exposure and HLA in healthy donors. The PCR made use of 60 Vbeta and 13 Jbeta primers. Sequenced by immunoSEQ multiplex PCR; TCRdb stores in-frame clones only, minus some. Recorded for this sample: more than 35,000 clones. Sequences were obtained from PBMCs. These receptor sequences come from a young man in good health and CMV-seronegative.

The chain joins TRBV9 to TRBJ2-1; D unresolved. The germline V gene encodes CDR1 SGDLS and CDR2 YYNGEE. V dropped 3 bases and J dropped 3 bases, with 7 bases sitting between them. The CDR3 totals 13 residues. The CDR3 DNA reads TGTGCCAGCAGCGGTCAACTCTACAATGAGCAGTTCTTC. This sequence encodes CASSGQLYNEQFF.

The gene calls are TRBV5-4 and TRBJ1-1; D is unclear. V gave up 3 bases and J gave up 4 bases, with 13 bases separating them. The length of the CDR3 is 14 residues. CDR1 is SGHNT, CDR2 YYREEE, per germline (reference sequence). The CDR3 loop reads CASSWYRGPTEAFF. The CDR3 DNA follows: TGTGCCAGCAGCTGGTATAGAGGGCCCACTGAAGCTTTCTTT.

V gene TRBV18 combines with J gene TRBJ2-1; TRBD2 aligns across 8 bases. V shed 5 bases, J shed 6 bases, and the junction held 3 bases outside the gene matches. CDR1 is KGHSH and CDR2 is LQKENI in the germline V gene. The CDR3 sequence is 13 residues long. CDR3 coding DNA: TGTGCCAGCTCATCAGGACTAGCCAATGAGCAGTTCTTC. Residues: CASSSGLANEQFF. The full variable domain, rest sourced from reference TRBV18 and TRBJ2-1, is NAGVMQNPRHLVRRRGQEARLRCSPMKGHSHVYWYRQLPEEGLKFMVYLQKENIIDESGMPKERFSAEFPKEGPSILRIQQVVRGDSAAYFCASSSGLANEQFFGPGTRLTVL.

This chain connects TRBV5-4 to TRBJ2-1; possibly TRBD2 for D (5 bases). Germline V CDR1 and CDR2: SGHNT, YYREEE (reference sequence). The germline V and J ends were trimmed by 3 bases and 6 bases, with 19 bases remaining between them. The CDR3 covers 16 residues. CDR3 residues: CASSSPGNYEFNEQFF. The CDR3 DNA reads as TGTGCCAGCAGCTCCCCCGGGAACTACGAGTTCAATGAGCAGTTCTTC.

This sequence joins TRBV30 and TRBJ1-1; D unresolved. V shed 2 bases and J shed 0 bases, with 13 bases lying between them. The CDR3 consists of 15 residues. The germline V gene has CDR1 GTSNPN and CDR2 SVGIG (reference sequence). The chain's CDR3 is CAWSSTYRVNTEAFF. CDR3 coding DNA: TGTGCCTGGAGTTCCACGTACAGAGTGAACACTGAAGCTTTCTTT.

The chain recombines TRBV30 with TRBJ2-1; 7 bases map to TRBD2. The CDR3 totals 15 residues. Germline trimming cut 4 bases from V and 5 bases from J; bases unmatched to any gene: 11. Germline values: CDR1 GTSNPN, CDR2 SVGIG (reference sequence). The CDR3 sequence: CAWNSASGGNNEQFF. CDR3 nucleotide sequence: TGTGCCTGGAACTCCGCTAGCGGAGGGAACAATGAGCAGTTCTTC.

The chain has TRBV5-8 and TRBJ2-7; D uncertain. The CDR3 spans 12 residues. Germline V gene data show CDR1 as SGHTS and CDR2 as YDEGEE. V dropped 2 bases and J dropped 7 bases, with 10 bases sitting between them. CDR3 loop: CASSFEVEEQYF. The CDR3 coding sequence is TGTGCCAGCAGCTTTGAGGTGGAAGAGCAGTACTTC.

The chain couples TRBV10-3 to TRBJ1-5, with D perhaps matching TRBD1 (6 bases). V was trimmed by 0 bases and J by 4 bases, leaving 22 bases between them. This CDR3 has 19 residues. Germline V lookup: CDR1 ENHRY, CDR2 SYGVKD. CDR3 in DNA: TGTGCCATCAGTGAGTCGAGAGGGGGACTTGGGGGGGTAAATCAGCCCCAGCATTTT. Amino acids: CAISESRGGLGGVNQPQHF.

The chain links TRBV7-9 to TRBJ2-2; 9 nucleotides line up with TRBD1. Trimming removed 8 bases from V and 7 bases from J; junction bases left unmatched: 11. Germline V lookup: CDR1 SEHNR, CDR2 FQNEAQ (reference sequence). The CDR3 sequence is 15 residues long. The CDR3 bases are TGTGCCAGCGAGTGGGACAGGGCTGTTCTCGGGGAGCTGTTTTTT. It codes for CASEWDRAVLGELFF.

The rearrangement joins TRBV6-6 to TRBJ1-1; TRBD1 is a possible D gene (6 bases). V shed 11 bases and J shed 0 bases, with 13 bases lying between them. Germline lookup yields CDR1 MNHNY and CDR2 SVGAGI (reference sequence). This CDR3 contains 13 residues. CDR3 region: CAGGQQLNTEAFF. Written as DNA, the CDR3 is TGTGCCGGCGGACAGCAACTGAACACTGAAGCTTTCTTT.

CDR3 loop: CASSYAGANEQFF. Written as DNA, the CDR3 is TGTGCCAGCAGTTACGCGGGAGCGAATGAGCAGTTCTTC. The gene calls are TRBV6-5 and TRBJ2-1, with 7 bases identical to TRBD2. CDR3 size: 13 residues. Trimming removed 2 bases from V and 7 bases from J; junction bases left unmatched: 2. Per the germline V gene, CDR1 is MNHEY and CDR2 is SVGAGI.